This T cell receptor (beta chain) was documented in a study of blood T cell repertoires in COVID-19. Germline-derived CDR1 and CDR2 are SGHNT and YYREEE (reference sequence). This CDR3 comprises 14 residues. Trimming pared 2 bases from V and 6 bases from J, leaving 14 bases between. This table comes from immunoSEQ multiplex PCR, and its TCRdb copy is limited to in-frame clones, with some not included. The sample records 300,000 or so clones, around 86% being singletons. V usage is TRBV5-4 and J usage is TRBJ1-2, with D perhaps matching TRBD1 (6 bases). The specimen was PBMCs or T cells enriched from blood (not recorded which). This receptor was obtained from a woman aged 18-29 years who had recovered from COVID-19. CDR3 protein: CASSLLYRVDGYTF. The DNA for the CDR3 is TGTGCCAGCAGCTTACTCTACAGGGTAGATGGCTACACCTTC.